Sequencing of this T cell receptor (beta chain) was carried out in a study of shared clonotypes between healthy human individuals. Only in-frame clones appear in the TCRdb table, and some are missing; sequencing was by immunoSEQ multiplex PCR. The sample holds about 690,000 clones, less than 95% seen once. CD45RO+ cells and CCR7-negative CD45RA+ TemRA cells were combined as CD8 memory. V was pared by 3 bases and J by 2 bases, with 15 bases between. The CDR3 runs 16 residues. Germline CDR1 reads MDHEN; CDR2 reads SYDVKM. The sample comprised memory CD8+ T cells from PBMCs. Regarding subset: CD45RO+ cells pooled with CCR7-negative TemRA cells. The chain is built from TRBV28 and TRBJ2-3; D might be TRBD1 (6 bases). This receptor was taken from a man aged 18 to 35 in good health. Some clones in this sample may be carry-over from other donors' samples. The DNA for the CDR3 is TGTGCCAGCAGTTTTATGGGACAAACTTCCACAGATACGCAGTATTTT. Amino acids: CASSFMGQTSTDTQYF.